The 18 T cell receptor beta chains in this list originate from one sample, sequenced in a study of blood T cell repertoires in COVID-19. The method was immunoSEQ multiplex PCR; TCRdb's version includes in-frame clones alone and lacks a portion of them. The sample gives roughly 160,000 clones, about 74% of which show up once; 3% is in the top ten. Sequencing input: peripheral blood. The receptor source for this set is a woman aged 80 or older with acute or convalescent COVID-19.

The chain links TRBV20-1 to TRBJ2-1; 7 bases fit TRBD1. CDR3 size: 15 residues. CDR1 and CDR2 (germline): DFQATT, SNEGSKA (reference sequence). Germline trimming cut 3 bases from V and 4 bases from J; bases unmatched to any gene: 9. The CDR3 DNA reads TGCAGTGCTAGTCCCTGGACAGGCCAATACAATGAGCAGTTCTTC. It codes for CSASPWTGQYNEQFF.

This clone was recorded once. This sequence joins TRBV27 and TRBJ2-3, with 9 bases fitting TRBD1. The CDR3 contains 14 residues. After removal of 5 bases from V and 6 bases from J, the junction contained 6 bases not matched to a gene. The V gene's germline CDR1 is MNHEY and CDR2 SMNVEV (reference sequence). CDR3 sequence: CASSMDRGADTQYF. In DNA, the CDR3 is TGTGCCAGCAGTATGGACAGGGGAGCCGATACGCAGTATTTT.

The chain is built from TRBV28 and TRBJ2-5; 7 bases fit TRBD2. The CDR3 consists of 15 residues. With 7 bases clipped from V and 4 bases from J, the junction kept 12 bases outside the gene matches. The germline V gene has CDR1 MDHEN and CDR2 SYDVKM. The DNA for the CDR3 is TGTGCCAGCACCTTGGGTCCCGGGGGGTTAGAGACCCAGTACTTC. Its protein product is CASTLGPGGLETQYF.

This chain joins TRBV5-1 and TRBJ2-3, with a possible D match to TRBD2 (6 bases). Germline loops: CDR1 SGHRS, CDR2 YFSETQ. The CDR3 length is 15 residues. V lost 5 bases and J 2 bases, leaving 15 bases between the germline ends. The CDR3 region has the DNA TGCGCCAGCAGGGTGATAGCGGCTTCCACAGATACGCAGTATTTT. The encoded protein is CASRVIAASTDTQYF.

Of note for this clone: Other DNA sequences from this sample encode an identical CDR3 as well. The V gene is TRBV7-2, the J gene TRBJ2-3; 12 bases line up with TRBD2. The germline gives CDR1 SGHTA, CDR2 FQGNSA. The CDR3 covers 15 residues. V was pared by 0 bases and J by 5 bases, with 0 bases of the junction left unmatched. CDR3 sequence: CASSLAGLAGDTQYF. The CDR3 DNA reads TGTGCCAGCAGCTTAGCGGGACTAGCGGGAGATACGCAGTATTTT.

The CDR3 reads CSVVDRAFSGNTIYF. DNA of the CDR3: TGCAGCGTTGTGGACAGGGCCTTTTCTGGAAACACCATATATTTT. V gene TRBV29-1 combines with J gene TRBJ1-3; 8 bases agree with TRBD1. The CDR3 runs to 15 residues. Germline values: CDR1 SQVTM, CDR2 ANQGSEA. Germline trimming cut 4 bases from V and 1 base from J; bases unmatched to any gene: 6.

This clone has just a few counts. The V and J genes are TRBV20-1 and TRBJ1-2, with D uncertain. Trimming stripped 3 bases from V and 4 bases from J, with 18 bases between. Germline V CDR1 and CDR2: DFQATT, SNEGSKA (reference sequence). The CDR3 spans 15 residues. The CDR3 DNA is TGCAGTGCTAGTCCCCCGGCCCGGTCGGGCTATGGCTACACCTTC. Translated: CSASPPARSGYGYTF.

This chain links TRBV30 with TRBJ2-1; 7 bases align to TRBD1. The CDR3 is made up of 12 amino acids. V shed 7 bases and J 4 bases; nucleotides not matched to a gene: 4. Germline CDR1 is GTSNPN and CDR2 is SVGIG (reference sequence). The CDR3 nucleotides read TGTGCCTACAACAGGGGTTACAATGAGCAGTTCTTC. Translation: CAYNRGYNEQFF.

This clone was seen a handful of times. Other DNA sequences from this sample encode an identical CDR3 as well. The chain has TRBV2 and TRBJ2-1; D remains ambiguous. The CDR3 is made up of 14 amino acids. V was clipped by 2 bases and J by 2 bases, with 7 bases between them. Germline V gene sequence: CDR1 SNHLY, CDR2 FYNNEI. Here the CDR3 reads CASSELAAYNEQFF. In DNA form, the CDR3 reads TGTGCCAGCAGTGAATTGGCGGCCTACAATGAGCAGTTCTTC.

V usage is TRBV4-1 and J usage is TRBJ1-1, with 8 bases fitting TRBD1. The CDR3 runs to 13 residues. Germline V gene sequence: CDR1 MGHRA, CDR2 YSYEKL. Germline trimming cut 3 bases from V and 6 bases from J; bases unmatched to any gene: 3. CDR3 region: CASSHPTGAEAFF. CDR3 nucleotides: TGCGCCAGCAGCCATCCGACAGGGGCTGAAGCTTTCTTT.

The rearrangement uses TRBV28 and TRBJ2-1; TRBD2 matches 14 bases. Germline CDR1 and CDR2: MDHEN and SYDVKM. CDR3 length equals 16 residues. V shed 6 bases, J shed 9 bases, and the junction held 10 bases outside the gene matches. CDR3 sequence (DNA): TGTGCCAGCAGACTAACCGGGACTAGCGGGAGAGCTGAGCAGTTCTTC. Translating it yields CASRLTGTSGRAEQFF.

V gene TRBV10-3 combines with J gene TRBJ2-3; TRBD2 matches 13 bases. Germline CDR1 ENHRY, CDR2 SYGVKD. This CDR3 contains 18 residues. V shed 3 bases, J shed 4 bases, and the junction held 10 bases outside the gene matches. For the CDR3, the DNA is TGTGCCATCAGTGATGTACTAGCGGGAGGGCAGAAGTCAGATACGCAGTATTTT. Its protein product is CAISDVLAGGQKSDTQYF.

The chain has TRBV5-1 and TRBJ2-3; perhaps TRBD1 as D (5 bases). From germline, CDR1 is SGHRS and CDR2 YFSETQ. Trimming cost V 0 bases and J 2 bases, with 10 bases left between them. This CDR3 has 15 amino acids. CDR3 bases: TGCGCCAGCAGCTTGGGAGGACAAGACACAGATACGCAGTATTTT. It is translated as CASSLGGQDTDTQYF. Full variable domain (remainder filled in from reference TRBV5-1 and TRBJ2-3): KAGVTQTPRYLIKTRGQQVTLSCSPISGHRSVSWYQQTPGQGLQFLFEYFSETQRNKGNFPGRFSGRQFSNSRSEMNVSTLELGDSALYLCASSLGGQDTDTQYFGPGTRLTVL.

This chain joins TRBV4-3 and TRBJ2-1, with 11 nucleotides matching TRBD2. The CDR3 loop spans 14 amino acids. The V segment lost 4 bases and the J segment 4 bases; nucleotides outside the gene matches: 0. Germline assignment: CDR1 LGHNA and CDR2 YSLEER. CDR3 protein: CASSPSGRYNEQFF. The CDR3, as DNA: TGCGCCAGCAGCCCTAGCGGGAGGTACAATGAGCAGTTCTTC.

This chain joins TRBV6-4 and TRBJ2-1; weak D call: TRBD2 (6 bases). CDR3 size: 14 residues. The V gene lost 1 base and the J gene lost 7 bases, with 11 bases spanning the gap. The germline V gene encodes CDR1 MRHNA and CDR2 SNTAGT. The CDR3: CASSDLGTGNEQFF. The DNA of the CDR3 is TGTGCCAGCAGTGACTTGGGGACTGGGAATGAGCAGTTCTTC.

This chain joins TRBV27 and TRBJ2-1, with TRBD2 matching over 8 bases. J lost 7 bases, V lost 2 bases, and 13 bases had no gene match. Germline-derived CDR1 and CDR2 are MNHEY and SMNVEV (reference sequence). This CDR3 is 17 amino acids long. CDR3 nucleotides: TGTGCCAGCAGTTTAAGGGGGACTAGTAGTCCTCGTAATGAGCAGTTCTTC. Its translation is CASSLRGTSSPRNEQFF.

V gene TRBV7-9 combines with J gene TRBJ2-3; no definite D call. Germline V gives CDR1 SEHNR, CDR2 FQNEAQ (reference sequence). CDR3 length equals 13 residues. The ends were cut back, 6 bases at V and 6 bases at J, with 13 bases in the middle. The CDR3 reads CASRSTGSDTQYF. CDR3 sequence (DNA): TGTGCCAGCAGATCCACCGGTTCCGATACGCAGTATTTT.

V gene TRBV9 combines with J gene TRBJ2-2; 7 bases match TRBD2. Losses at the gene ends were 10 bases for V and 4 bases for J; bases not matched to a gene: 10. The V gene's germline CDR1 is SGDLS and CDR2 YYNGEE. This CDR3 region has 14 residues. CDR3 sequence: CASRPAGITGELFF. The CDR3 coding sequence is TGTGCCTCAAGGCCAGCGGGAATCACCGGGGAGCTGTTTTTT.